This T cell receptor (beta chain) was found in a study of blood T cell repertoires in COVID-19. The wider study: The United States, Italy and Spain provided the acute and convalescent COVID-19 samples. T cells, B-cell-depleted T cells, or PBMCs provided the cDNA or gDNA that served as material.

As processed by the authors: Cell counts per sample came from amplifying reference gene primers. Assay used: immunoSEQ multiplex PCR; TCRdb lists only in-frame clones, some missing. V, J and clone size derive from that table, while D and trimming were established from the DNA sequence. The table records about 490,000 clones, approximately 85% of them present only once. CDR1 is LNHDA, CDR2 SQIVND, per germline (reference sequence). V lost 5 bases to trimming and J lost 7 bases; unmatched junction nucleotides: 12. The CDR3 totals 15 residues. Sequencing was carried out using peripheral blood. This sequence originates from a human donor in a cohort sampled during active COVID-19. The V and J genes are TRBV19 and TRBJ2-5, with 8 bases that match TRBD1. In DNA form, the CDR3 reads TGTGCCAGTAGTGGACGGGGACAGGAAGGGAGGACCCAGTACTTC. It specifies CASSGRGQEGRTQYF.